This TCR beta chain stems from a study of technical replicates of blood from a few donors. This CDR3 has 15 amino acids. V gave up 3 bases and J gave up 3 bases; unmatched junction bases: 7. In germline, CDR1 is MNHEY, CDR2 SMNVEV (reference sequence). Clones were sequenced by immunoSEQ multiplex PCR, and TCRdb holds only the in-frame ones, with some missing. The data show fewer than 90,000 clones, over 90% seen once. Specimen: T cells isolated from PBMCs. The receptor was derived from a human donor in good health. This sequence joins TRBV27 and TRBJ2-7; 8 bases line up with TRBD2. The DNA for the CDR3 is TGTGCCAGCAGTTTCAGACTAGCGACTAGCTACGAGCAGTACTTC. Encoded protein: CASSFRLATSYEQYF.